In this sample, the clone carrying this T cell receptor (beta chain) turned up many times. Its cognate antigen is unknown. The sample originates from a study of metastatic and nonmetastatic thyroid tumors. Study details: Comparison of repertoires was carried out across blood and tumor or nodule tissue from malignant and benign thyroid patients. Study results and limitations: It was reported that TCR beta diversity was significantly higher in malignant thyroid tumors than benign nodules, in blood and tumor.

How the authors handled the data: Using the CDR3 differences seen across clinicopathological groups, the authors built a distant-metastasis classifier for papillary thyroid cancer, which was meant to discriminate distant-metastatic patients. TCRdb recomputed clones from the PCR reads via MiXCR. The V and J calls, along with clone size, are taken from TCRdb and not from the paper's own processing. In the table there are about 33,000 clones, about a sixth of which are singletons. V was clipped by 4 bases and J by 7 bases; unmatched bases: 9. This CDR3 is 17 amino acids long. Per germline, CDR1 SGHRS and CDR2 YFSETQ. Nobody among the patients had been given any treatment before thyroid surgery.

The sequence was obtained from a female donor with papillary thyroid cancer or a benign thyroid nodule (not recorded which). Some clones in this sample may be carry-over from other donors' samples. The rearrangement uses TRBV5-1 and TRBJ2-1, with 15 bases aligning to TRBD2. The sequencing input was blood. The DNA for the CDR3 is TGCGCCAGCAGCAAAGAAGGGACTAGCGGGGGGTTGAATGAGCAGTTCTTC. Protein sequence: CASSKEGTSGGLNEQFF.